This TCR beta chain is drawn from a study of CD8 T cells in Susac syndrome. The study's findings and limits: By the study's own acknowledgment, its TCR sequencing and HLA analysis included relatively few individuals.

It was with random hexamers that about 0.45 to 1 ug RNA was reverse transcribed. An immunoSEQ multiplex PCR generated amplified TCR beta CDR3 products spanning 54 Vbeta and 13 Jbeta. TCRdb passed the immunoSEQ multiplex PCR reads through MiXCR, listing each CDR3 protein once. The data show approximately 120,000 distinct CDR3 sequences, 90% to 95% seen once. Germline V gene lookup returns CDR1 SGHRS and CDR2 YFSETQ. The ends were cut back, 3 bases at V and 3 bases at J, with 13 bases in the middle. The length of the CDR3 is 14 residues. Turning to this clonotype: Its antigen is not identified.

CD8+ and CD4+ T cells taken from blood had their TCR beta sequenced. TEMRA cells were enriched by FACS, and CD4+ and CD8+ T cells were negatively isolated. Sequences were obtained from CD4+ T cells from PBMCs. The rearrangement joins TRBV5-1 to TRBJ2-7; perhaps TRBD2 as D (7 bases). The clonotype comes from a human donor in good health. The CDR3 reads CASSSGGGGYEQYF. CDR3 in DNA: TGCGCCAGCAGCTCCGGCGGGGGCGGCTACGAGCAGTACTTC.